This TCR beta chain derives from a study of T cells in Graves' hyperthyroidism and ophthalmopathy. TCR beta CDR3 regions were amplified from RNA transcripts. HTBI primers were employed in a first-round RT-PCR of the TCR CDR3. TCRdb fed the multiplex PCR reads into MiXCR, producing one record per CDR3 protein. The profile shows hundreds of thousands of distinct CDR3 sequences, about 15% of them singletons. Patients aged 18 to 65 with hyperthyroidism were newly diagnosed, with duration under 2 months. Cells are PBMCs isolated from about 10 ml of fresh blood. V was pared by 1 base and J by 4 bases, with 8 bases between. This CDR3 comprises 13 residues. Germline-derived CDR1 and CDR2 are SGHTA and FQGNSA. Ten or more counts support this clonotype.

The clonotype comes from a woman aged 18 to 35 with Graves' hyperthyroidism. The sample consisted of blood. J is TRBJ2-7 and V is TRBV7-2; D uncertain. This CDR3 reads CASSLDPAYEQYF. CDR3 DNA: TGTGCCAGCAGCTTAGATCCGGCTTACGAGCAGTACTTC.